A selection of T cell receptor beta chains follows, all from one sample in a study of response to subunit inactivated influenza vaccine. MiXCR, run by TCRdb on the RT-PCR reads, gives a single entry per CDR3 protein. The sample lists roughly 650,000 distinct CDR3 sequences; 12% to 15% were seen once. The specimen comprised PBMCs from blood, sampled roughly 15 days before vaccination. The receptors were gathered from a man aged 45 to 65 who received an inactivated influenza vaccine. The CDR3 runs from the conserved cysteine through the conserved F or W.

TRBV10-3,CAISEENTGELFF
TRBV11-2,CASSRENTEAFF
TRBV20-1,CSVPLAGGTYNEQFF
TRBV29-1,CSVFFRDRGAYEQYF
TRBV4-1,CASSLIAGPSTDTQYF
TRBV3-1,CASSQALNEQYF
TRBV4-3,CASSAGANQETQYF
TRBV7-2,CASSVQGATEAFF
TRBV3-1,CASSQAAGGQETQYF
TRBV5-1,CASSLDRGANTGELFF
TRBV6-1,CASSTTGKADTQYF
TRBV27,CASSFGGATNEKLFF
TRBV6-1,CASSPMGGQPQHF
TRBV12-3/TRBV12-4,CASTPGIDNEQFF
TRBV9,CASSVGPGGRYEQYF
TRBV5-1,CASSVIASSYEQYF
TRBV5-1,CASSPSRESLDTGELFF
TRBV4-1,CASRPDRTSYGYTF
TRBV19,CASSIKRARGRGQPQHF
TRBV12-5,CASALGGVETQYF
TRBV5-1,CASRRTSGGSSYEQYF
TRBV30,CAWSRGGPNTEAFF
TRBV7-2,CASPPASRASTDTQYF
TRBV27,CASSPTGPQATDTQYF
TRBV5-1,CASDPGTGPYEQYF
TRBV7-9,CASSNPGFGQYF
TRBV24-1,CATSDLPGTEAFF
TRBV12-3/TRBV12-4,CASSLGPTGGTQYF
TRBV6-2/TRBV6-3,CASSFHETRSGEQFF
TRBV12-3/TRBV12-4,CASSKIAGGLSTDTQYF
TRBV6-2/TRBV6-3,CASSSRQLLEQYF
TRBV11-2,CASIPRDRYTDTQYF
TRBV24-1,CATSVIAGASYNEQFF
TRBV10-3,CAISGRGGAGDEQFF
TRBV19,CASRNRAQPQHF
TRBV5-1,CASSEMEVRQNTEAFF
TRBV20-1,CSPKGQPYEQYF
TRBV7-2,CASSDPNYEQYF
TRBV28,CASSLVGLVSEKLFF
TRBV28,CASSHGTLPNTGELVF
TRBV7-2,CASSLQRGSEKLFF
TRBV7-9,CASSYWLAGGGDTQYF
TRBV20-1,CSARVATGVLEQYF
TRBV12-3/TRBV12-4,CASSSDGTNTGELFF
TRBV7-9,CASSPIHVVDTQYF
TRBV20-1,CSAFPGTSGNTGELFF
TRBV7-8,CASSETDPPPYEQYF